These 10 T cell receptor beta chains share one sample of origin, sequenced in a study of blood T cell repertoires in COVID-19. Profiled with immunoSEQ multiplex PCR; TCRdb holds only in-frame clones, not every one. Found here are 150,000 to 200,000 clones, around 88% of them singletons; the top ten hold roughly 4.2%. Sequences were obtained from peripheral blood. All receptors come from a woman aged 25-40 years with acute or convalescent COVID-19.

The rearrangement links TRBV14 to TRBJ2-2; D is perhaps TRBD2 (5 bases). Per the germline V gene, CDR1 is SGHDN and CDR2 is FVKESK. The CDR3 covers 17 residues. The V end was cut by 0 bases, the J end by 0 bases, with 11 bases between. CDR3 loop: CASSQDTLGANTGELFF. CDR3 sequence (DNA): TGTGCCAGCAGCCAAGATACCTTGGGAGCGAACACCGGGGAGCTGTTTTTT.

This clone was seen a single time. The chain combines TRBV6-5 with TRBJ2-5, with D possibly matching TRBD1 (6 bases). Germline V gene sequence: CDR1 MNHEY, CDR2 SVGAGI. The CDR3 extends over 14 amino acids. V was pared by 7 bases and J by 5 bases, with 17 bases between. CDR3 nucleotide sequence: TGTGCCAGCACCCTTGGACAAACAGGGGAGACCCAGTACTTC. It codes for CASTLGQTGETQYF.

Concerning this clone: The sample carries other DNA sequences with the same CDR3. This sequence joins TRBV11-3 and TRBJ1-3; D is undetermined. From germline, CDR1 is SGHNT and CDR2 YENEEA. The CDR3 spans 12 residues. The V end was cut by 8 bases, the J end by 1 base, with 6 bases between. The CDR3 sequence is CASSLSGNTIYF. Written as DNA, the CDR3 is TGTGCCAGCTCCCTTTCTGGAAACACCATATATTTT.

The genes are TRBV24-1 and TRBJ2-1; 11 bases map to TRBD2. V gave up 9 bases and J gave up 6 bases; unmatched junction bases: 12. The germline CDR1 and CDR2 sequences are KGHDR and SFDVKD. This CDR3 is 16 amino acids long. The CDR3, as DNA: TGTGCCACCGAGGGGGCGCGTCTAGCGGGGGGCAATGAGCAGTTCTTC. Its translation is CATEGARLAGGNEQFF.

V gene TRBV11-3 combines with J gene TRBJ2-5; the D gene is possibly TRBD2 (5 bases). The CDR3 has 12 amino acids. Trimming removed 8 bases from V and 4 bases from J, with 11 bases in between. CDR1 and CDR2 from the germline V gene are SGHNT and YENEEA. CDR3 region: CASSAGGETQYF. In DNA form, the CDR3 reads TGTGCCAGCTCGGCTGGAGGAGAGACCCAGTACTTC.

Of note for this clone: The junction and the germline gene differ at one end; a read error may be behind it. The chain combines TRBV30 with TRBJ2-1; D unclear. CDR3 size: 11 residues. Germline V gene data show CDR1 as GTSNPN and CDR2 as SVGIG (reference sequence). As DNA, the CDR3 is TGTGCCTGGAGCCTCTACGATGAGCAGTTCTTC. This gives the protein CAWSLYDEQFF.

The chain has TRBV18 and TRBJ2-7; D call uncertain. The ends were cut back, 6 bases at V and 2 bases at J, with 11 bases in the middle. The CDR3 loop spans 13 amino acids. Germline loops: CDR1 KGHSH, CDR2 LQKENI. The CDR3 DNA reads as TGTGCCAGCTCCCGGAGCGTGCCCTACGAGCAGTACTTC. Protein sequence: CASSRSVPYEQYF.

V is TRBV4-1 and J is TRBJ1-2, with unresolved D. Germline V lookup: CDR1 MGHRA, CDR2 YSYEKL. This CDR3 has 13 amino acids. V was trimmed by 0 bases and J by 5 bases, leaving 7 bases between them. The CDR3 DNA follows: TGCGCCAGCAGCCAAGAAAGTACATATGGCTACACCTTC. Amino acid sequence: CASSQESTYGYTF.

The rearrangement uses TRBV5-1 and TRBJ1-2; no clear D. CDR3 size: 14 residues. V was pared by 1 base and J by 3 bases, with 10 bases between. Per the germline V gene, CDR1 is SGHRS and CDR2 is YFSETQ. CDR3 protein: CASSLWEVDYGYTF. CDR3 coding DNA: TGCGCCAGCAGCTTGTGGGAGGTCGACTATGGCTACACCTTC.

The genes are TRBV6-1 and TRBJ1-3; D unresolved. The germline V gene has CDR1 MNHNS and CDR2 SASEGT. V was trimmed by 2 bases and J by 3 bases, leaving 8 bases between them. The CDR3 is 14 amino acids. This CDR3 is CASSEKTFGNTIYF. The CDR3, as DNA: TGTGCCAGCAGTGAAAAGACTTTTGGAAACACCATATATTTT.